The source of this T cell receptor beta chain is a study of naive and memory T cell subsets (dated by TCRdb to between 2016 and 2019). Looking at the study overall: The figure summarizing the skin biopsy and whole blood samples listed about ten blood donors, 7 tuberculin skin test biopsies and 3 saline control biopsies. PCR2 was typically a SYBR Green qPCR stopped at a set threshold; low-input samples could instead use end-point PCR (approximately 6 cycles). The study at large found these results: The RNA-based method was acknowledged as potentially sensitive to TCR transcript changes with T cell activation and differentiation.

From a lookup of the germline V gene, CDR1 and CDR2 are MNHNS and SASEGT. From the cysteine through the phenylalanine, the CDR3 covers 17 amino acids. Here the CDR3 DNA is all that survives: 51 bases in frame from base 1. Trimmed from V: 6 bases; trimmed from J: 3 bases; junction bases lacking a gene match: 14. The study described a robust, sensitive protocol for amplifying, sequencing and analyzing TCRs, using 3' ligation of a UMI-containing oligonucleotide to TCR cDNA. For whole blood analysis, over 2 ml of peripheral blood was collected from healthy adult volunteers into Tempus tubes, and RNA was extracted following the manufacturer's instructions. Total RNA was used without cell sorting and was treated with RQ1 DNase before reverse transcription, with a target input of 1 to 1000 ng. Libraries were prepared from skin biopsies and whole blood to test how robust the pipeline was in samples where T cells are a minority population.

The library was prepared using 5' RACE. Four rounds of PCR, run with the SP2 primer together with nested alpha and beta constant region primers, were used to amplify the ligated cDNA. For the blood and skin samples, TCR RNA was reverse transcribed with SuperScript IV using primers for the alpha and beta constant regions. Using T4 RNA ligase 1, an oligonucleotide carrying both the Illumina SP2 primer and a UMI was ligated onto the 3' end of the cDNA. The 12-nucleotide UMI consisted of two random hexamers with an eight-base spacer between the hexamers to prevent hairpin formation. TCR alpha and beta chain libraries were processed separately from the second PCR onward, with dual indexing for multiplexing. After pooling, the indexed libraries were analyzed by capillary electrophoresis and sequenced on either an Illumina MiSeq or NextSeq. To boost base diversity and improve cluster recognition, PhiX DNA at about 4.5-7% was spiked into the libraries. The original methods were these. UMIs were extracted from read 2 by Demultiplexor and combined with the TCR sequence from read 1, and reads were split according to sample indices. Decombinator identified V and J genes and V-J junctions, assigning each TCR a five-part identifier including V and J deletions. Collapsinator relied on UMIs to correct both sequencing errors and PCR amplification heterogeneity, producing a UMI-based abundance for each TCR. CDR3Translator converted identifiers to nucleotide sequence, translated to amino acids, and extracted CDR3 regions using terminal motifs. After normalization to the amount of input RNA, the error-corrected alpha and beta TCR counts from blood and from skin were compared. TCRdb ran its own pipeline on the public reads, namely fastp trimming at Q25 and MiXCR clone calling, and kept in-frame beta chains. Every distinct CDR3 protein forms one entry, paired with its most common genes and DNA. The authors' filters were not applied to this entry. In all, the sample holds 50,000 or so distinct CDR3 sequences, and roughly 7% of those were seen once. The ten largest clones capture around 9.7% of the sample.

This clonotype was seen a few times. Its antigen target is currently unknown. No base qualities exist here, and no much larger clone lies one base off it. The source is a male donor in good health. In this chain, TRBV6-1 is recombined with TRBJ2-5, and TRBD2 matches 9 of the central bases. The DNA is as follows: TGTGCCAGCAGACTACTGAGCGGGGGGACGAATAAAGAGACCCAGTACTTC. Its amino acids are CASRLLSGGTNKETQYF.